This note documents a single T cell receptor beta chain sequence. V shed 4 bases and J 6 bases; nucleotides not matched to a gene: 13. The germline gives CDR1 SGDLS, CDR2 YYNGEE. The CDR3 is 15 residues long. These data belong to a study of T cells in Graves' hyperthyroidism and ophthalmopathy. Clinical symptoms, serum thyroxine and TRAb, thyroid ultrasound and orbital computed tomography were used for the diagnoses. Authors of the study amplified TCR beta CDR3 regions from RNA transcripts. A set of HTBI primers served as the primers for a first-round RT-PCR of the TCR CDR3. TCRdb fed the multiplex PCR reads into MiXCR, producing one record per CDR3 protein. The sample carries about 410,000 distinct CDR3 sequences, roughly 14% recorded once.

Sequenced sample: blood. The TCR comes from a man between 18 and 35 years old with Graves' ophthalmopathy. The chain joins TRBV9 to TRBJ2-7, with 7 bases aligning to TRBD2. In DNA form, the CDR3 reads TGTGCCAGCAGCCCGAGAGCGGGGCCGGTGGCCGAGCAGTACTTC. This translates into CASSPRAGPVAEQYF.